Sequencing of this T cell receptor (beta chain) was carried out in a study of blood T cell repertoires in COVID-19. Looking at the study overall: T cells, B-cell-depleted T cells, or PBMCs provided the cDNA or gDNA that served as material.

Germline lookup yields CDR1 SGDLS and CDR2 YYNGEE. The CDR3 runs 15 residues. The ends lost 3 bases at V and 0 bases at J; junction bases unmatched: 3. Here immunoSEQ multiplex PCR was the method, and the copy in TCRdb shows in-frame clones only, minus some. The table has 250,000 to 400,000 clones, 85% to 90% seen once. The sample comprised peripheral blood. The chain carries TRBV9 and TRBJ2-3; TRBD2 agrees at 8 bases. This sequence originates from a woman in her twenties or thirties with COVID-19, enrolled during active disease. CDR3 loop: CASSGTGGSTDTQYF. CDR3 nucleotides: TGTGCCAGCAGCGGGACGGGAGGGAGCACAGATACGCAGTATTTT. Complete variable domain (other parts from reference TRBV9 and TRBJ2-3): DSGVTQTPKHLITATGQRVTLRCSPRSGDLSVYWYQQSLDQGLQFLIQYYNGEERAKGNILERFSAQQFPDLHSELNLSSLELGDSALYFCASSGTGGSTDTQYFGPGTRLTVL.